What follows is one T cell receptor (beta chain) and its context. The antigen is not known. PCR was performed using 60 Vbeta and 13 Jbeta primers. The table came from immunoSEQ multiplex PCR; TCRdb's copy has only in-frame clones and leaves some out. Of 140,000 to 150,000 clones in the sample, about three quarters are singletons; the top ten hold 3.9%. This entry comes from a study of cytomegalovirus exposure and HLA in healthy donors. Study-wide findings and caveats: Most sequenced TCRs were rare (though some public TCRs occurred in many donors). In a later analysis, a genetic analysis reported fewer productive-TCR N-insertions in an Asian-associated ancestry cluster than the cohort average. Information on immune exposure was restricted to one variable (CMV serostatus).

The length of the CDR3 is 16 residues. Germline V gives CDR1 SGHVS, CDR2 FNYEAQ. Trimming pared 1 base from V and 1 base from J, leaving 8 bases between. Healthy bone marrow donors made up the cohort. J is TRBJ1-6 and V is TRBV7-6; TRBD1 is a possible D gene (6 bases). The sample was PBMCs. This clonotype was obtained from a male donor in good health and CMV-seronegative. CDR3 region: CASSLGTASYNSPLHF. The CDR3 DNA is TGTGCCAGCAGCTTAGGGACAGCTTCCTATAATTCACCCCTCCACTTT.